Included here is one T cell receptor beta chain sequence, with context. These data belong to a study of Graves' ophthalmopathy and Graves' hyperthyroidism. Amplified material comprised TCR beta CDR3 regions derived from RNA transcripts. HTBI primers were used in a first-round RT-PCR, which preceded a second-round multiplex PCR. TCRdb itself ran the multiplex PCR reads through MiXCR, one entry per CDR3 protein. This table has about 620,000 distinct CDR3 sequences, approximately 22% appearing once. V was pared by 2 bases and J by 7 bases, with 15 bases between. The germline CDR1 and CDR2 sequences are WSHSY and SAAADI. The length of the CDR3 is 14 residues.

The J gene is TRBJ2-7, the V gene TRBV10-2, with a weak D call TRBD1 (8 bases). This clonotype originated in a woman aged 18-29 years with stable Graves' hyperthyroidism. Some clones in this sample may be carry-over from other donors' samples. Source material: peripheral blood. As DNA, the CDR3 is TGCGCCAGCAGTGAGGACAGGGGCGGGAGTGAGCAGTACTTC. This codes for CASSEDRGGSEQYF.